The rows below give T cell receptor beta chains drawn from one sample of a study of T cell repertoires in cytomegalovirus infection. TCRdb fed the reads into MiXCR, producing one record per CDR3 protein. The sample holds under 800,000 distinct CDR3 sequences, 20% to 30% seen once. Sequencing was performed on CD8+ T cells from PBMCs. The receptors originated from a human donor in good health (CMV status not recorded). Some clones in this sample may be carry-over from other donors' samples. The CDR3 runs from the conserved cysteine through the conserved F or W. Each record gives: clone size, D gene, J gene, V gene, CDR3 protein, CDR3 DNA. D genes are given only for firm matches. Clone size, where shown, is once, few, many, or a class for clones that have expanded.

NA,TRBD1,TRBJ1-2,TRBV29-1,CSVEDGQGADYGYTF,TGCAGCGTTGAAGACGGGCAGGGGGCTGACTATGGCTACACCTTC
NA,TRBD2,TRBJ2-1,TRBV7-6,CASSVEWGGGDEQFF,TGTGCCAGCAGCGTTGAGTGGGGGGGTGGGGATGAGCAGTTCTTC
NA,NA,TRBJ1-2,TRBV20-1,CSTFGAGKNYGYTF,TGCAGTACTTTTGGGGCCGGGAAGAACTATGGCTACACCTTC
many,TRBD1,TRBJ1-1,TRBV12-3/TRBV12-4,CASSMTGWDTEAFF,TGTGCCAGCAGTATGACAGGGTGGGACACTGAAGCTTTCTTT
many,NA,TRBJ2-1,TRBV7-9,CASSLGPGESYNEQFF,TGTGCCAGCAGCCTGGGACCTGGGGAGTCGTACAATGAGCAGTTCTTC
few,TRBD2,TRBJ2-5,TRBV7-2,CASSPGGDAETQYF,TGTGCCAGCAGCCCCGGGGGGGATGCGGAGACCCAGTACTTC
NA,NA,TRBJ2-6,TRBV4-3,CASSQSLRDLGANVLTF,TGCGCCAGCAGCCAATCACTAAGGGACCTTGGGGCCAACGTCCTGACTTTC
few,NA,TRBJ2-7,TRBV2,CASSENRQVSYEQYF,TGTGCCAGCAGTGAAAATCGACAGGTCTCCTACGAGCAGTACTTC
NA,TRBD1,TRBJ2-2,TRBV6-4,CASGETGDGELFF,TGTGCCAGCGGCGAGACAGGGGACGGGGAGCTGTTTTTT
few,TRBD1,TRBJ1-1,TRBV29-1,CSVGTGDRMNTEAFF,TGCAGCGTAGGGACAGGGGATAGAATGAACACTGAAGCTTTCTTT
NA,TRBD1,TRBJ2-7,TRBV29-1,CSVEDRNSSYEQYF,TGCAGCGTTGAGGACAGGAATAGCTCCTACGAGCAGTACTTC
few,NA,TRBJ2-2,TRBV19,CASSIGGTAGELFF,TGTGCCAGTAGTATAGGGGGTACGGCCGGGGAGCTGTTTTTT
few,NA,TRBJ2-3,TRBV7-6,CASSLLGYF,TGTGCCAGCAGTCTCTTGGGGTATTTT
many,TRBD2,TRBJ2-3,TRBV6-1,CASRLGLAGTGTDTQYF,TGTGCCAGCAGACTTGGACTAGCGGGGACCGGGACAGATACGCAGTATTTT
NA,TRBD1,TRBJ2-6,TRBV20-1,CSAWGTGEGGANVLTF,TGCAGTGCTTGGGGGACAGGGGAAGGTGGGGCCAACGTCCTGACTTTC
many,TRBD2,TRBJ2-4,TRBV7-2,CASSLISGGKNIQYF,TGTGCCAGCAGCTTAATTAGCGGGGGGAAAAACATTCAGTACTTC
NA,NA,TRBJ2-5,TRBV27,CASSFFYLETQYF,TGTGCCAGCAGTTTTTTCTATCTAGAGACCCAGTACTTC
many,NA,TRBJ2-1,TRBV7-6,CASSLYGPRSSYNEQFF,TGTGCCAGCAGCTTATACGGACCCCGGAGCTCCTACAATGAGCAGTTCTTC
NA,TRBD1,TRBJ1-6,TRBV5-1,CASSGGQGPTPLHF,TGCGCCAGCAGCGGTGGACAGGGACCAACACCCCTCCACTTT
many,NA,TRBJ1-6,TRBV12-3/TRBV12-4,CASSFEARVPSYNSPLHF,TGTGCCAGCAGTTTCGAAGCGCGGGTGCCATCCTATAATTCACCCCTCCACTTT
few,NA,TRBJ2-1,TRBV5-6,CASSIAYNEQFF,TGTGCCAGCAGCATAGCCTACAATGAGCAGTTCTTC
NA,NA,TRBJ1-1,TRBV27,CASSPNPTEAFF,TGTGCCAGCAGTCCAAACCCTACTGAAGCTTTCTTT
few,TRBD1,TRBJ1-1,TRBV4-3,CASSAPGQGADTEAFF,TGCGCCAGCAGCGCCCCGGGACAGGGGGCGGACACTGAAGCTTTCTTT
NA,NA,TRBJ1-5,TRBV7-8,CANSPGPSNQPQHF,TGTGCCAACAGCCCCGGGCCCTCAAATCAGCCCCAGCATTTT
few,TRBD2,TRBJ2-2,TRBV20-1,CSARDGGGGGGELFF,TGCAGTGCTAGAGATGGTGGCGGGGGAGGCGGGGAGCTGTTTTTT
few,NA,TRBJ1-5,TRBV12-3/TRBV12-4,CASSYGDNQPQHF,TGTGCCAGCAGTTACGGAGACAATCAGCCCCAGCATTTT
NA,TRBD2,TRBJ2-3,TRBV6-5,CASSPPRGRLRSTDTQYF,TGTGCCAGCAGTCCCCCGCGGGGGAGATTGAGGAGCACAGATACGCAGTATTTT
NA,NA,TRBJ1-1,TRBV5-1,CASSSMRGAFF,TGCGCCAGCAGCTCAATGAGGGGAGCTTTCTTT
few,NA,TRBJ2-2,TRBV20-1,CSARGPLHIGELFF,TGCAGTGCTAGAGGGCCCCTCCACATAGGGGAGCTGTTTTTT
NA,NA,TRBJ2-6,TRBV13,CASRSEANVLTF,TGTGCCAGCAGAAGTGAGGCCAACGTCCTGACTTTC
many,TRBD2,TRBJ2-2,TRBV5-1,CASSLEVPLAGGTGELFF,TGCGCCAGCAGCTTGGAGGTTCCACTAGCGGGGGGCACCGGGGAGCTGTTTTTT
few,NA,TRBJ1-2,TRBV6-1,CASSPGQRDLLNYGYTF,TGTGCCAGCAGCCCCGGACAGAGGGACCTTCTTAACTATGGCTACACCTTC
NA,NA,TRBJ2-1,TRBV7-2,CASSLAEAPLGEQFF,TGTGCCAGCAGCTTAGCGGAGGCACCATTGGGTGAGCAGTTCTTC
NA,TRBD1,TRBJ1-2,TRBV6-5,CASSYDRGELLNGYTF,TGTGCCAGCAGTTATGACAGGGGGGAGCTCCTAAATGGCTACACCTTC
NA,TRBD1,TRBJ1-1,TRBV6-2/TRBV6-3,CASRGQLMNTEAFF,TGTGCCAGCAGGGGACAGTTAATGAACACTGAAGCTTTCTTT
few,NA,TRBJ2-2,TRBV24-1,CATGGPQNTGELFF,TGTGCCACCGGAGGACCGCAGAACACCGGGGAGCTGTTTTTT
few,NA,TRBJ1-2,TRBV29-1,CSVGGTNYGYTF,TGCAGCGTTGGGGGGACTAACTATGGCTACACCTTC
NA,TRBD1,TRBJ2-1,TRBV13,CASSTPTGNSEQFF,TGTGCCAGCAGCACCCCGACAGGGAACTCTGAGCAGTTCTTC
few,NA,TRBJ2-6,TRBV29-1,CSVPGSTISGANVLTF,TGCAGCGTCCCCGGGTCTACGATCTCTGGGGCCAACGTCCTGACTTTC
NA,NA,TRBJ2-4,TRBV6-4,CASALAKNIQYF,TGTGCCAGCGCCCTAGCCAAAAACATTCAGTACTTC
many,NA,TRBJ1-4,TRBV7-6,CASSLDGSSNEKLFF,TGTGCCAGCAGCTTAGATGGAAGCAGTAATGAAAAACTGTTTTTT
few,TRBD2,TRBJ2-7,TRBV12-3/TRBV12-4,CASSLSSGLAEFYEQYF,TGTGCCAGCAGTTTATCCTCGGGACTAGCGGAGTTCTACGAGCAGTACTTC
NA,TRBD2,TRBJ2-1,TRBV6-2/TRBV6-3,CASTFRGTSGDHEQFF,TGTGCCAGCACCTTCCGGGGGACTAGCGGGGACCATGAGCAGTTCTTC
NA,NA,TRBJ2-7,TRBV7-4,CASSYYGVYEQYF,TGTGCCAGCAGCTACTACGGGGTTTACGAGCAGTACTTC
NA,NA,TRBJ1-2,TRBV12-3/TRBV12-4,CASSLRERWDHGYTF,TGTGCCAGCAGTTTGAGGGAGCGTTGGGACCATGGCTACACCTTC
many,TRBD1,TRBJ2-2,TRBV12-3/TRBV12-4,CASSLKGARTGELFF,TGTGCCAGCAGTTTAAAGGGGGCGAGGACCGGGGAGCTGTTTTTT
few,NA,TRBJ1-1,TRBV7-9,CASSLRGIPNTEAFF,TGTGCCAGCAGCCTAAGGGGAATTCCGAACACTGAAGCTTTCTTT